The rows below give T cell receptor beta chains drawn from one sample of a study of T cell repertoires in aging, cancer and after chemotherapy. TCRdb reprocessed the multiplex PCR reads via MiXCR and lists one record per CDR3 protein. Of about 6,200 distinct CDR3 sequences in the sample, around 32% were seen once. Source material: blood. The receptors stem from a human donor with a blood cancer. Both conserved end residues are part of each CDR3. A D gene is named only where the DNA matches it firmly. Size is omitted from some rows. Given values are once, few, many or a class for expanded clones.

TRBJ1-2 | TRBV2 | NA | NA | TGTGCCAGCAGCATACAGGTCCAAGGGTATGGCTACACCTTC | CASSIQVQGYGYTF
TRBJ1-4 | TRBV11-2 | TRBD1 | few | TGTGCCACCGGGGACAGTCAAAATGAAAAACTGTTTTTT | CATGDSQNEKLFF
TRBJ2-1 | TRBV7-9 | NA | medium-sized | TGTGCCAGCAAACGCGGCGAAAATGAGCAGTTCTTC | CASKRGENEQFF
TRBJ2-7 | TRBV27 | TRBD2 | NA | TGTGCCAGCAGAAAAGCGGGGGTCTCCTACGAGCAGTACTTC | CASRKAGVSYEQYF
TRBJ2-7 | TRBV6-1 | NA | large | TGTGCCAGCAGTGATAGGGGCTACGAGCAGTACTTC | CASSDRGYEQYF
TRBJ2-4 | TRBV6-5 | TRBD1 | medium-sized | TGTGCCAGCAGTTACGGGACAGGGGAAGCCAAAAACATTCAGTACTTC | CASSYGTGEAKNIQYF
TRBJ2-7 | TRBV10-3 | NA | NA | TGTGCCATCAGTGAGGGCCTCCTCTCCTACGAGCAGTACTTC | CAISEGLLSYEQYF
TRBJ2-3 | TRBV30 | NA | medium-sized | TGTGCCTGGAGCCCTGACAGCACAGATACGCAGTATTTT | CAWSPDSTDTQYF
TRBJ2-1 | TRBV29-1 | TRBD1 | medium-sized | TGCAGCGTTGCAGGGGGTAGCGATGAGCAGTTCTTC | CSVAGGSDEQFF
TRBJ2-7 | TRBV13 | TRBD2 | medium-sized | TGTGCCAGCAGGGCTGCGGGAGGATACGAGCAGTACTTC | CASRAAGGYEQYF
TRBJ1-6 | TRBV7-2 | NA | NA | TGTGCCAGCAGCTTGGTCGGAGAGTCACCCCTCCACTTT | CASSLVGESPLHF
TRBJ1-5 | TRBV7-2 | NA | NA | TGTGCCAGCGCTACGGGGGTGGGGGCCCCGTCGGCCCAGCATTTT | CASATGVGAPSAQHF
TRBJ2-5 | TRBV5-1 | NA | NA | TGCGCCAGCAGCTTCCAGGTACAAGAGACCCAGTACTTC | CASSFQVQETQYF
TRBJ1-3 | TRBV13 | NA | NA | TGTGCCAGCAGCCCGCCGGCCGCCGGAAACACCATATATTTT | CASSPPAAGNTIYF
TRBJ1-2 | TRBV12-3/TRBV12-4 | TRBD1 | few | TGTGCCAGCAGCTGGGACAGAGGGCATGGCTACACCTTC | CASSWDRGHGYTF
TRBJ2-1 | TRBV7-9 | NA | few | TGTGCCAGCAGCCCCACTCTCAGCTCCTACAATGAGCAGTTCTTC | CASSPTLSSYNEQFF
TRBJ2-3 | TRBV12-3/TRBV12-4 | NA | NA | TGTGCCAGCAGTTTAGAACCCAGGGCGCCGACTAGCACAGATACGCAGTATTTT | CASSLEPRAPTSTDTQYF
TRBJ2-1 | TRBV6-2/TRBV6-3 | NA | medium-sized | TGTGCCAGCATCTCGTCAGCGTACAATGAGCAGTTCTTC | CASISSAYNEQFF
TRBJ2-1 | TRBV14 | NA | few | TGTGCCAGCAGCCAAGCGTCGGCCAGCTGGTTGTCTAATGAGCAGTTCTTC | CASSQASASWLSNEQFF
TRBJ1-4 | TRBV21-1 | NA | NA | TGTGCCAGCAGCCCCTGGTTGGAGTGGTCTAATGAAAAACTGTTTTTT | CASSPWLEWSNEKLFF
TRBJ2-6 | TRBV29-1 | NA | medium-sized | TGCAGCGCGTGGAGCTCTGGGGCCAACGTCCTGACTTTC | CSAWSSGANVLTF
TRBJ2-1 | TRBV19 | TRBD2 | medium-sized | TGTGCCAGTATGAGGAGGGAGGGGCTCGATGAGCAGTTCTTC | CASMRREGLDEQFF
TRBJ2-1 | TRBV19 | NA | medium-sized | TGTGCCAGTAGTCTTCGTTCGGCGGCGGGGAATGAGCAGTTCTTC | CASSLRSAAGNEQFF
TRBJ2-5 | TRBV24-1 | NA | few | TGTGCCACCAGTGCCCTGTTAGAGACCCAGTACTTC | CATSALLETQYF
TRBJ2-7 | TRBV29-1 | TRBD2 | large | TGCAGCGTTGGAGCGTGGCGGGAGGGGTCCTACGAGCAGTACTTC | CSVGAWREGSYEQYF
TRBJ1-6 | TRBV19 | NA | medium-sized | TGTGCCAGTAGTATAGAGGGGTCACCCCTCCACTTT | CASSIEGSPLHF
TRBJ2-7 | TRBV18 | TRBD2 | few | TGTGCCAGCTCACCATTTCCCCTAGCGGGAGGGTCTAACCACGAGCAGTACTTC | CASSPFPLAGGSNHEQYF
TRBJ2-3 | TRBV5-5 | NA | NA | TGTGCGAGCAGCTTCCGGGTGCCTCAACCCACAGATACGCAGTATTTT | CASSFRVPQPTDTQYF
TRBJ1-2 | TRBV20-1 | NA | NA | TGCAGTGCTGAAGGCCAGACCTATGGCTACACCTTC | CSAEGQTYGYTF
TRBJ1-3 | TRBV7-6 | NA | NA | TGTGCCAGCAGCTTTCAGGGTTTCCCTGGAAACACCATATATTTT | CASSFQGFPGNTIYF
TRBJ2-1 | TRBV5-4 | NA | medium-sized | TGTGCCAGCAGCGCAAAAAGAGAGGGGGTGAGGGGCACCTACAATGAGCAGTTCTTC | CASSAKREGVRGTYNEQFF
TRBJ2-3 | TRBV15 | NA | medium-sized | TGTGCCACCAGCAGATTAGGCGGGAAGGGAGATACGCAGTATTTT | CATSRLGGKGDTQYF
TRBJ1-1 | TRBV6-5 | NA | NA | TGTGCCAGCAGTTACTCTGCTAGGCGACCGAGTAGCACTGAAGCTTTCTTT | CASSYSARRPSSTEAFF
TRBJ1-2 | TRBV29-1 | NA | medium-sized | TGCAGCGTTGAGGTCGCGGCAGGCAATGGCTACACCTTC | CSVEVAAGNGYTF
TRBJ2-7 | TRBV4-2 | NA | NA | TGCGCCAGCAGCCAAGATGGGCAAGGCCAAACGGAGCAGTACTTC | CASSQDGQGQTEQYF
TRBJ2-7 | TRBV11-2 | TRBD2 | NA | TGTGCCAGCAGCTTAACTAGCGGGAGTACCGAGCAGTACTTC | CASSLTSGSTEQYF
TRBJ1-5 | TRBV19 | TRBD1 | once | TGTGCCAGTAGTATTAACCCGGGACAGGGCGGCAATCAGCCCCAGCATTTT | CASSINPGQGGNQPQHF
TRBJ2-3 | TRBV4-1 | NA | NA | TGCGCCAGCAGCCACAGCACAGATACGCAGTATTTT | CASSHSTDTQYF
TRBJ1-4 | TRBV6-1 | TRBD1 | few | TGTGCCAGCAGTGAACCGGGACAGAGTAATGAAAAACTGTTTTTT | CASSEPGQSNEKLFF
TRBJ1-1 | TRBV19 | NA | NA | TGTGCCAGTTGTGGAATAGGGGCGGTGACTGAAGCTTTCTTT | CASCGIGAVTEAFF
TRBJ2-3 | TRBV20-1 | NA | NA | TGCAGTGCTGGTTACATCACAGATACGCAGTATTTT | CSAGYITDTQYF
TRBJ1-1 | TRBV7-9 | TRBD1 | NA | TGTGCCAGCAGCTTAGCGGACAGGGGTGACACTGAAGCTTTCTTT | CASSLADRGDTEAFF
TRBJ2-5 | TRBV21-1 | NA | NA | TGTGCCAGCACCAAACAGGGGGCCCGAGAGACCCAGTACTTC | CASTKQGARETQYF
TRBJ2-2 | TRBV5-1 | NA | NA | TGCGCCAGCAGCTTGGCGGGGCTCACCGGGGAGCTGTTTTTT | CASSLAGLTGELFF
TRBJ2-2 | TRBV15 | NA | medium-sized | TGTGCCACCGGGACGGTGAACACCGGGGAGCTGTTTTTT | CATGTVNTGELFF
TRBJ1-2 | TRBV11-2 | NA | NA | TGTGCCAGCAGCTTAGTCCCAGGGAACTATGGCTACACCTTC | CASSLVPGNYGYTF
TRBJ2-7 | TRBV7-9 | NA | NA | TGTGCCAGCAGCCGTACCGGGGGCGAAGGGGAGCAGTACTTC | CASSRTGGEGEQYF
TRBJ2-5 | TRBV7-6 | TRBD2 | medium-sized | TGTGCCAGCAGCACCCGGACTAGCCCGGGGTCGGAGACCCAGTACTTC | CASSTRTSPGSETQYF
TRBJ1-2 | TRBV5-4 | NA | NA | TGTGCCAGCAGCTTGCCGGCGGGACGGAACTATGGCTACACCTTC | CASSLPAGRNYGYTF